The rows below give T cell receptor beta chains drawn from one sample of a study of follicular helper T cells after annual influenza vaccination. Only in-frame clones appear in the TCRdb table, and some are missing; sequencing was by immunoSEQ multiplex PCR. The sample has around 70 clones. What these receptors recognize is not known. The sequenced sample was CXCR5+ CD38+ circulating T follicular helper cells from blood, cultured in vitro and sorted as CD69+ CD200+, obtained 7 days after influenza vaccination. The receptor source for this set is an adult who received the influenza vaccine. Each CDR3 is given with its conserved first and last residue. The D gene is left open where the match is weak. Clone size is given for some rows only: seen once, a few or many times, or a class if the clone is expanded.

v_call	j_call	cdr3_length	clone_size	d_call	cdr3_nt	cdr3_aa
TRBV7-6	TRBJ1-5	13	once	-	TGTGCCAGCAGCCAGGGTGTCGCTCAGCCCCAGCATTTT	CASSQGVAQPQHF
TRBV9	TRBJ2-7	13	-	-	TGTGCCAGCAGCCCGACGCCCAGGGGCGAGCAGTACTTC	CASSPTPRGEQYF
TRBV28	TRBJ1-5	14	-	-	TGTGCCAGCAGTTTAATAGGGAACGGTCAGCCCCAGCATTTT	CASSLIGNGQPQHF
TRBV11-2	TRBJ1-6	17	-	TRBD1	TGTGCCAGCAGCTTAGGGCCACAACAGGGGGTCGTGCTGGCCCTCCACTTT	CASSLGPQQGVVLALHF
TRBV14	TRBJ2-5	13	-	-	TGTGCCAGCAGCCATTCGTTCAGCGGGACCCAGTACTTC	CASSHSFSGTQYF
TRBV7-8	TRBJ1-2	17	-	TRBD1	TGTGCCAGCAGCTTAGGCCCAGACCAGGGGGGGGCCTATGGCTACACCTTC	CASSLGPDQGGAYGYTF
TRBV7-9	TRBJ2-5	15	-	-	TGTGCCAGCAGCCCGTCGGGGGGCGGACAAGAGACCCAGTACTTC	CASSPSGGGQETQYF
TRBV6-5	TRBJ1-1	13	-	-	TGTGCCAGCCAGAGGGGGAAGGGGACTGAAGCTTTCTTT	CASQRGKGTEAFF
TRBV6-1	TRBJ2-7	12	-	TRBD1	TGTGCCAGCACCGTGGCAGGGGGACAACAGTACTTC	CASTVAGGQQYF
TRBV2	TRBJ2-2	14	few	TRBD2	TGTGCCAGCAGTCTGGAGCGGGGGGCCGGGGAGCTGTTTTTT	CASSLERGAGELFF
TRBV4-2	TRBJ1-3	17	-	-	TGTGCCAGCAGCCAAGATCAAAGAGGGGGCTCTGGAAACACCATATATTTT	CASSQDQRGGSGNTIYF
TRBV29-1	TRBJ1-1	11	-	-	TGCAGCGTTAGTAGGGCTGCTGAAGCTTTCTTT	CSVSRAAEAFF
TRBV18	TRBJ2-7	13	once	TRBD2	TGTGCCAGCTCCGGACTAGCTCCATACGAGCAGTACTTC	CASSGLAPYEQYF
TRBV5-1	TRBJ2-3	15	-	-	TGCGCCAGCAGCTTGGGCTTACGGGACACAGATACGCAGTATTTT	CASSLGLRDTDTQYF
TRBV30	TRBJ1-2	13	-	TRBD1	TGTGCCTCTCCGGGACAGGGAGACTATGGCTACACCTTC	CASPGQGDYGYTF
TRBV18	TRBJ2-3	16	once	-	TGTGCCAGCTCACTAACAGGCACGGGGAGCACAGATACGCAGTATTTT	CASSLTGTGSTDTQYF